This TCR beta chain came from a study of blood T cell repertoires in COVID-19 (dated by TCRdb to about 2020). About the study as a whole: Samples from collaborators originated in the United States, Italy and Spain and spanned both the acute and convalescent phases of COVID-19. The prospective study material was composed of cDNA or gDNA derived from T cells, B-cell-depleted T cells, or PBMCs. The dataset comprised deeply sampled blood TCRbeta repertoires from subjects exposed to, actively infected with, or recovered from COVID-19. The repertoires were released in a freely available public database intended as a resource for research on the immune response to SARS-CoV-2. Samples came from the ongoing ImmuneRACE study (first 160 participants) plus 1,254 subjects from 6 global collaborators. Nearly every sample came with metadata listing a de-identified subject ID, COVID-19 status, age in years and sex. Where available, HLA class I and class II types were obtained from metadata supplied by the sample provider rather than from assay-based typing. General conclusions and limits of the study: Clinical and demographic metadata were provided uncurated, with the amount varying by source and participant.

TCRbeta CDR3 regions were amplified from genomic DNA using the immunoSEQ Assay, a bias-controlled multiplex PCR. The authors' pipeline ran thus. The number of nucleated cells in each sample was estimated from the amplification of reference gene primers within the assay. To quantify the absolute abundance of each unique TCRbeta CDR3 rearrangement, sequence reads were collapsed and filtered. For each sample, productive Simpson clonality was calculated by taking the square root of Simpson's diversity index across productive rearrangements. Drawn from immuneACCESS, this table holds only the in-frame rearrangements with V and J called that TCRdb kept. Clones are partly lost; checked studies trace under half to an unresolved V gene and leave the rest unexplained. That table is the source of V, J and clone size, and D and trimming were worked out from the DNA. The sample table lists some 96,000 clones, less than 90% of them with a count of one. 6.5% to 8% of the sample is held by the ten biggest clonotypes.

Comment on this clone: What this receptor recognizes is not known. No much larger clone exists at a distance of one base, and base qualities are not known.

Whole blood was collected in K2EDTA tubes by collaborating institutions according to the institutions' own protocols. For TCRbeta analysis, collaborators shipped samples as frozen whole blood, isolated PBMCs, or DNA extracted from either of those sample types. Reading from cysteine to phenylalanine, the CDR3 counts 11 amino acids. The sequence is cut down to CDR3 DNA, 33 bases in frame from base 1. The trim is 4 bases for V and 1 base for J, with a gap of 4 bases between the germline ends. Sequences DFQATT (CDR1) and SNEGSKA (CDR2) are obtained from the germline V gene (reference sequence). Recombination connected TRBV20-1 to TRBJ1-2; the D gene is not confidently resolved. Sequenced: peripheral blood. This TCR was recovered from a man aged 25-45 years in a cohort sampled during active COVID-19. The CDR3 region reads CSATSNYGYTF. The DNA sequence is TGCAGTGCTACCAGTAACTATGGCTACACCTTC.